This TCR beta chain came from a study of beta chain features in type 1 diabetes. The V gene's germline CDR1 is LNHDA and CDR2 SQIVND (reference sequence). The V gene end was trimmed by 5 bases and the J gene end by 4 bases; junction bases not matched to a gene: 7. The CDR3 has 15 amino acids. Stem cell-like memory, regulatory, central memory and naive CD4+ cells were sorted via CD45RO/CCR7/CD25/CD127/CD95/CD27. This clone was counted between two and nine times. Sequenced material consisted of expressed TCRB transcripts (all of the isolated RNA was reverse transcribed). Assay used: immunoSEQ multiplex PCR; TCRdb lists only in-frame clones, some missing. This sample has 300,000 to 450,000 clones; 10% to 15% occur once, and the top ten carry around 0.02%.

The specimen sequenced was naive CD4+ T cells from blood. The gene calls are TRBV19 and TRBJ2-2; TRBD1 agrees at 7 bases. The clonotype comes from a man aged 18-30 years in good health. CDR3 residues: CASSVDRVGTGELFF. The CDR3 DNA sequence: TGTGCCAGTAGTGTCGACAGGGTTGGCACCGGGGAGCTGTTTTTT.